Shown below are 19 T cell receptor beta chains from a single sample sequenced in a study of T cell repertoires in cytomegalovirus infection. TCRdb reprocessed the reads via MiXCR and lists one record per CDR3 protein. The sample lists 900,000 to 950,000 distinct CDR3 sequences; around 31% were seen once. Which antigens these TCRs recognize remains unknown. Here the sequenced sample was cultured CD8+ T cells from PBMCs, taken from culture after CMV antigen stimulation. These receptors originate from a human donor in good health (CMV status not recorded). Some clones in this sample may be carry-over from other donors' samples.

The chain has TRBV27 and TRBJ2-2; D is ambiguous. Looked up from germline, CDR1 is MNHEY and CDR2 is SMNVEV (reference sequence). This CDR3 spans 15 amino acids. V lost 6 bases and J 2 bases, leaving 13 bases between the germline ends. The CDR3 region is CASRTHALNTGELFF. In nucleotides, the CDR3 is TGTGCCAGCAGAACCCACGCCCTCAACACCGGGGAGCTGTTTTTT.

The V gene is TRBV14, the J gene TRBJ2-3, with D uncertain. The CDR3 is 17 residues long. Deletions cut 3 bases from V and 4 bases from J, with 20 bases between. Germline lookup yields CDR1 SGHDN and CDR2 FVKESK. The CDR3 nucleotides read TGTGCCAGCAGCCACCGATCCGGCGGTTTTTCGGCAGATACGCAGTATTTT. Translated, it gives CASSHRSGGFSADTQYF.

This clonotype has only a few counts. This rearrangement joins TRBV6-5 to TRBJ2-3; 11 positions agree with TRBD2. The CDR3 is 16 residues long. V lost 7 bases and J lost 1; bases outside the gene matches: 7. Germline V lookup: CDR1 MNHEY, CDR2 SVGAGI. This CDR3 reads CASTTVTSGGTDTQYF. The CDR3 bases are TGTGCCAGCACCACCGTGACTAGCGGGGGCACAGATACGCAGTATTTT.

This clonotype was seen only a few times. V gene TRBV6-2 or TRBV6-3 combines with J gene TRBJ2-5; perhaps TRBD2 as D (5 bases). The germline V and J ends were trimmed by 2 bases and 2 bases, with 18 bases remaining between them. This CDR3 contains 17 residues. Looked up from germline, CDR1 is MNHEY and CDR2 is SVGEGT. CDR3 in DNA: TGTGCCAGCAGTTACCGACCTCGCGTGACGGGGCAAGAGACCCAGTACTTC. It translates to CASSYRPRVTGQETQYF.

The table lists this clonotype with a few counts. The V gene is TRBV4-3, the J gene TRBJ1-6; D ambiguous. The germline V and J ends were trimmed by 0 bases and 4 bases, with 7 bases remaining between them. This CDR3 contains 15 residues. Looked up from germline, CDR1 is LGHNA and CDR2 is YSLEER. The CDR3: CASSQDVGYNSPLHF. CDR3 coding DNA: TGCGCCAGCAGCCAAGATGTGGGGTATAATTCACCCCTCCACTTT.

The table lists this clonotype with a few counts. The chain joins TRBV27 to TRBJ2-3; a possible D gene is TRBD1 (5 bases). The V and J ends lost 7 bases and 2 bases respectively, with 16 bases between them. CDR3 length equals 15 residues. Germline V gives CDR1 MNHEY, CDR2 SMNVEV (reference sequence). The chain's CDR3 is CASKHEGGATDTQYF. As DNA, the CDR3 is TGTGCCAGCAAACACGAAGGTGGGGCCACAGATACGCAGTATTTT.

The V call is TRBV20-1, the J call TRBJ2-5; TRBD1 matches 9 bases. V lost 0 bases and J lost 4; bases outside the gene matches: 9. The CDR3 has 16 amino acids. Germline values: CDR1 DFQATT, CDR2 SNEGSKA (reference sequence). The CDR3 reads CSARDMRQGGTETQYF. CDR3 DNA sequence: TGCAGTGCTAGAGATATGAGACAGGGGGGTACAGAGACCCAGTACTTC.

This clonotype turned up a few times. CDR3 DNA sequence: TGTGCCAGCAGTGTTAACCGGGCCGAGTGGTACGAGCAGTACTTC. This codes for CASSVNRAEWYEQYF. The chain couples TRBV6-1 to TRBJ2-7, with D unclear. Germline values: CDR1 MNHNS, CDR2 SASEGT. The length of the CDR3 is 15 residues. Deletions cut 4 bases from V and 4 bases from J, with 17 bases between.

This clonotype was counted many times. This chain links TRBV6-5 with TRBJ2-1; 7 bases agree with TRBD1. Germline V gives CDR1 MNHEY, CDR2 SVGAGI. The CDR3 runs 18 residues. J was trimmed by 6 bases and V by 6 bases; bases with no gene match: 20. The CDR3 loop reads CASSFTLPRTGRSNEQFF. CDR3 nucleotides: TGTGCCAGCAGCTTCACCCTACCGAGGACAGGTCGCTCCAATGAGCAGTTCTTC.

V gene TRBV19 combines with J gene TRBJ2-1, with 10 bases lining up with TRBD1. J gave up 4 bases and V 4 bases, and 7 bases lay outside the gene matches. The CDR3 contains 16 residues. In germline, CDR1 is LNHDA, CDR2 SQIVND (reference sequence). CDR3 region: CASSTLPGQGYNEQFF. DNA for the CDR3: TGTGCCAGTAGTACCCTACCGGGACAGGGGTACAATGAGCAGTTCTTC. The whole variable domain, filled in from reference TRBV19 and TRBJ2-1, reads DGGITQSPKYLFRKEGQNVTLSCEQNLNHDAMYWYRQDPGQGLRLIYYSQIVNDFQKGDIAEGYSVSREKKESFPLTVTSAQKNPTAFYLCASSTLPGQGYNEQFFGPGTRLTVL.

This clonotype was found a few times. The chain links TRBV19 to TRBJ1-5; D not resolved. Per germline, CDR1 LNHDA and CDR2 SQIVND (reference sequence). The germline V and J ends were trimmed by 2 bases and 7 bases, with 9 bases remaining between them. The CDR3 loop spans 13 amino acids. CDR3 nucleotides: TGTGCCAGTAGTATAATCCCGGGCCAGCCCCAGCATTTT. Its protein product is CASSIIPGQPQHF. Based on the CDR3 plus reference TRBV19 and TRBJ1-5, the full variable domain is DGGITQSPKYLFRKEGQNVTLSCEQNLNHDAMYWYRQDPGQGLRLIYYSQIVNDFQKGDIAEGYSVSREKKESFPLTVTSAQKNPTAFYLCASSIIPGQPQHFGDGTRLSIL.

The chain joins TRBV12-3 or TRBV12-4 to TRBJ2-1; 9 bases align to TRBD1. With V trimmed by 5 bases and J by 6 bases, 5 bases remained unmatched. This CDR3 contains 14 residues. The CDR3 sequence is CASSPSTGGNEQFF. For the CDR3, the DNA is TGTGCCAGCAGTCCCTCGACAGGGGGCAATGAGCAGTTCTTC.

The V and J genes are TRBV10-3 and TRBJ2-7; TRBD1 is a possible D gene (6 bases). CDR3 length: 12 residues. With 7 bases removed from V and 5 bases from J, the gap between germline ends came to 12 bases. Germline V lookup: CDR1 ENHRY, CDR2 SYGVKD. The CDR3 sequence is CAITGDGNEQYF. CDR3 nucleotide sequence: TGTGCCATCACAGGGGATGGGAACGAGCAGTACTTC.

The chain recombines TRBV20-1 with TRBJ1-1; the D is unclear. The V gene lost 6 bases and the J gene lost 0 bases, with 11 bases spanning the gap. The CDR3 has 13 amino acids. Germline values: CDR1 DFQATT, CDR2 SNEGSKA (reference sequence). This chain's CDR3 is CSARDSMNTEAFF. The CDR3 region has the DNA TGCAGTGCCCGCGATTCCATGAACACTGAAGCTTTCTTT.

This clonotype was detected only a few times. The rearrangement links TRBV7-4 to TRBJ1-5; D ambiguous. V lost 4 bases and J lost 4, with 14 bases in between. The CDR3 loop spans 15 amino acids. Germline lookup yields CDR1 SGHVT and CDR2 SQSDAQ. The CDR3: CASSSASTANQPQHF. The DNA for the CDR3 is TGTGCCAGCAGCTCCGCGAGCACAGCTAATCAGCCCCAGCATTTT.

In this sample, this clonotype turned up many times. The chain is built from TRBV7-6 and TRBJ2-1; D gene uncertain. V was pared by 3 bases and J by 9 bases, with 15 bases between. Germline CDR1 is SGHVS and CDR2 is FNYEAQ. The CDR3 runs 14 residues. CDR3 sequence (DNA): TGTGCCAGCAGCTTCGGAGTATTGGCTGTTGAGCAGTTCTTC. It translates to CASSFGVLAVEQFF.

This clonotype was picked up a small number of times. V is TRBV6-5 and J is TRBJ1-1, with D tentatively TRBD1 (6 bases). This CDR3 spans 15 amino acids. The germline V gene encodes CDR1 MNHEY and CDR2 SVGAGI. Trimming cost V 2 bases and J 0 bases, with 10 bases left between them. CDR3 DNA: TGTGCCAGCAGTTACGAGGGACACCTGAACACTGAAGCTTTCTTT. Its protein product is CASSYEGHLNTEAFF.

This clonotype has a count of ten or more. V and J are TRBV12-3 or TRBV12-4 and TRBJ1-6; D gene ambiguous. The germline V and J ends were trimmed by 2 bases and 7 bases, with 15 bases remaining between them. This CDR3 contains 16 residues. The CDR3: CASSLRVRRTNSPLHF. In nucleotides, the CDR3 is TGTGCCAGCAGTTTACGGGTTAGACGGACGAATTCACCCCTCCACTTT.

This clonotype occurred many times. The V call is TRBV5-4, the J call TRBJ1-2; 8 nucleotides line up with TRBD1. CDR1 is SGHNT and CDR2 is YYREEE in the germline V gene (reference sequence). J lost 4 bases, V lost 4 bases, and 9 bases had no gene match. The CDR3 is 15 amino acids. The CDR3 region has the DNA TGTGCCAGCAGCGGGACGGGACAGGAGCTCTATGGCTACACCTTC. The encoded protein is CASSGTGQELYGYTF.